This T cell receptor (beta chain) was identified in a study of T-cell reconstitution after alpha-beta-depleted transplantation in children. This clonotype appeared many times. Germline V CDR1 and CDR2: SQVTM, ANQGSEA. The ends were cut back, 2 bases at V and 2 bases at J, with 19 bases in the middle. CDR3 length equals 16 residues. Unique molecular identifiers were used to barcode this TCRbeta library. TCRdb itself ran the PCR reads through MiXCR, one entry per CDR3 protein. The top ten hold 25% to 35% of the sample, which has about 980,000 distinct CDR3 sequences, about 30% seen once. This TCR derives from a boy younger than two who had a stem cell transplant for SCID, so the T cells may come from the graft donor. The specimen was PBMCs, mostly from graft donor cells, collected 360 days after TCRalphabeta/CD19-depleted stem cell transplant. The genes are TRBV29-1 and TRBJ2-7; a weak D match, TRBD2 (6 bases). The CDR3: CSVESGLQGGTYEQYF. DNA of the CDR3: TGCAGCGTTGAATCGGGTCTGCAGGGAGGCACCTACGAGCAGTACTTC.